These T cell receptor beta chains were read from a single sample in a study of PD-1 blockade in classical Hodgkin lymphoma. Produced via immunoSEQ multiplex PCR; TCRdb's table is partial and in-frame only. Altogether under 40,000 clones are present, roughly four fifths being singletons, with the ten largest covering approximately 35%. The material was peripheral blood mononuclear cells (PBMCs), obtained at baseline. The receptor set was obtained from a human donor with classical Hodgkin lymphoma. The CDR3 runs from the conserved cysteine through the conserved F or W. Fields, in order: CDR3 protein, CDR3 DNA, clone size, J gene, D gene, V gene. A D gene is named only where the DNA matches it firmly. Clone size is given for some rows only: seen once, a few or many times, or a class if the clone is expanded.

CDR3: CASSFGATDEQFF; DNA: TGTGCCAGCAGCTTCGGGGCCACGGATGAGCAGTTCTTC; size: NA; J: TRBJ2-1; D: NA; V: TRBV7-9
CDR3: CAISESPIGGTEAFF; DNA: TGTGCCATCAGTGAGTCTCCGATAGGAGGCACTGAAGCTTTCTTT; size: few; J: TRBJ1-1; D: NA; V: TRBV10-3
CDR3: CASSLTTYEQYF; DNA: TGTGCCAGCAGCTTAACCACCTACGAGCAGTACTTC; size: once; J: TRBJ2-7; D: NA; V: TRBV7-2
CDR3: CASSLRATYNEQFF; DNA: TGTGCCAGCAGCTTAAGGGCAACTTACAATGAGCAGTTCTTC; size: NA; J: TRBJ2-1; D: NA; V: TRBV11-2
CDR3: CASSEEAGTNYGYTF; DNA: TGTGCCAGCAGTGAAGAGGCAGGAACTAACTATGGCTACACCTTC; size: NA; J: TRBJ1-2; D: NA; V: TRBV2
CDR3: CASSSDRSSSYNSPLHF; DNA: TGTGCCAGCAGTTCAGACAGAAGTTCCTCCTATAATTCACCCCTCCACTTT; size: NA; J: TRBJ1-6; D: NA; V: TRBV11-3
CDR3: CASSLGLLNEQFF; DNA: TGTGCCAGCAGCTTGGGACTACTCAATGAGCAGTTCTTC; size: NA; J: TRBJ2-1; D: TRBD2; V: TRBV7-6
CDR3: CASSQGSLSGSNQPQHF; DNA: TGTGCCAGCAGCCAAGGAAGTCTCTCCGGGAGCAATCAGCCCCAGCATTTT; size: once; J: TRBJ1-5; D: NA; V: TRBV7-9
CDR3: CAWSPGLAVGNEQFF; DNA: TGTGCCTGGAGCCCGGGACTAGCCGTTGGCAATGAGCAGTTCTTC; size: NA; J: TRBJ2-1; D: TRBD2; V: TRBV30
CDR3: CASSYVTGETGELFF; DNA: TGTGCCAGCAGTTACGTGACAGGGGAGACCGGGGAGCTGTTTTTT; size: NA; J: TRBJ2-2; D: TRBD1; V: TRBV6-5
CDR3: CASSLNSGGTDTQYF; DNA: TGTGCCAGCAGCTTAAATAGCGGGGGCACAGATACGCAGTATTTT; size: NA; J: TRBJ2-3; D: TRBD2; V: TRBV7-2
CDR3: CASRLGGNVNEQFF; DNA: TGTGCCAGCAGGCTGGGGGGCAACGTCAATGAGCAGTTCTTC; size: NA; J: TRBJ2-1; D: NA; V: TRBV11-3
CDR3: CASSPIAGNTIYF; DNA: TGTGCCAGCAGCCCAATAGCCGGAAACACCATATATTTT; size: NA; J: TRBJ1-3; D: NA; V: TRBV14
CDR3: CASKGYSTEAFF; DNA: TGTGCCAGCAAGGGGTACTCGACTGAAGCTTTCTTT; size: NA; J: TRBJ1-1; D: NA; V: TRBV2
CDR3: CASGGDTEAIAFF; DNA: TGTGCCAGCGGTGGGGACACAGAAGCGATAGCTTTCTTT; size: NA; J: TRBJ1-1; D: NA; V: TRBV25-1
CDR3: CASSLQGANYEQYF; DNA: TGTGCCAGCAGTTTACAGGGGGCTAACTACGAGCAGTACTTC; size: few; J: TRBJ2-7; D: TRBD1; V: TRBV27
CDR3: CASSLGQQGSTEAFF; DNA: TGTGCCAGCAGCTTAGGGCAACAGGGAAGTACTGAAGCTTTCTTT; size: medium-sized; J: TRBJ1-1; D: NA; V: TRBV7-6
CDR3: CASSRGQAGVKAYEQYF; DNA: TGTGCCAGTAGTAGGGGACAGGCCGGGGTGAAAGCCTACGAGCAGTACTTC; size: NA; J: TRBJ2-7; D: TRBD1; V: TRBV19
CDR3: CASSYSAGTSYEQYF; DNA: TGCGCCAGCAGCTACTCAGCCGGGACATCCTACGAGCAGTACTTC; size: large; J: TRBJ2-7; D: NA; V: TRBV5-1
CDR3: CSALIYTEAFF; DNA: TGCAGTGCTCTAATTTACACTGAAGCTTTCTTT; size: NA; J: TRBJ1-1; D: NA; V: TRBV20-1
CDR3: CASSPRRGDYNEQFF; DNA: TGTGCCAGCAGCCCTCGGCGGGGGGATTACAATGAGCAGTTCTTC; size: NA; J: TRBJ2-1; D: TRBD2; V: TRBV27
CDR3: CASSFGSSNGYTF; DNA: TGCGCCAGCAGCTTTGGTTCTTCAAATGGCTACACCTTC; size: NA; J: TRBJ1-2; D: NA; V: TRBV5-1